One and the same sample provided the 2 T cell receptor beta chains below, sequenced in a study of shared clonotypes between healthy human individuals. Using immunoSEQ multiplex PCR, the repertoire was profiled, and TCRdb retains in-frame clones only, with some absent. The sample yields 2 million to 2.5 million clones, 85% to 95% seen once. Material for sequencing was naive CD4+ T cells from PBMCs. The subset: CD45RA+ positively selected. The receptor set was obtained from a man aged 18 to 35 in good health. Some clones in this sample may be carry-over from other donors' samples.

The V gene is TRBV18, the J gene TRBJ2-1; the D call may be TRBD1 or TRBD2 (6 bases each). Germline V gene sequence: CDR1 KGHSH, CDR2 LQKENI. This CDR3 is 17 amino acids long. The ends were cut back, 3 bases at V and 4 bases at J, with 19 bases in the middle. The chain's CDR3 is CASSPPGPEGGYNEQFF. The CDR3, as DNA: TGTGCCAGCTCACCCCCAGGCCCAGAGGGGGGATACAATGAGCAGTTCTTC.

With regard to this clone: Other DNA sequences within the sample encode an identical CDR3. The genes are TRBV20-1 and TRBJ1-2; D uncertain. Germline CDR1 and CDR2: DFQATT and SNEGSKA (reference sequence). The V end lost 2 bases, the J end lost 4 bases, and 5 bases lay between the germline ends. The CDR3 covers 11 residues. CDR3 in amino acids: CSARMGYGYTF. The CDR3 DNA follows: TGCAGTGCTAGAATGGGCTATGGCTACACCTTC.